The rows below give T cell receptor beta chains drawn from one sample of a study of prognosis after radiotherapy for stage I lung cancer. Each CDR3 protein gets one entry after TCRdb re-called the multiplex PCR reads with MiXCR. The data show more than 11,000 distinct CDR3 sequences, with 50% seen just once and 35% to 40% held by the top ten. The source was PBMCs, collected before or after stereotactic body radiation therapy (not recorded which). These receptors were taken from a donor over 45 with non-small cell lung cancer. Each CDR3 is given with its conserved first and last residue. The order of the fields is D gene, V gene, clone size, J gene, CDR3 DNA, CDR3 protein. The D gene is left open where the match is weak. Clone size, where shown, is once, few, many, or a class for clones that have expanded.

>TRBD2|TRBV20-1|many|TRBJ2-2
TGCAGTGCTATTCGTGGGAGGGCCGGGGAGCTGTTTTTT
CSAIRGRAGELFF
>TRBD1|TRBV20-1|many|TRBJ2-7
TGCAGTGTAAGATCGGGGGACAGGGACTACGAGCAGTACTTC
CSVRSGDRDYEQYF
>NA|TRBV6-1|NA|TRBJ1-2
TGTGCCAGCAGCCTACAGGCGGTAGCAATAGCAGGAGGCTACACCTTC
CASSLQAVAIAGGYTF
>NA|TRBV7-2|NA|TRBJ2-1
TGTGCCAGCGCCCCCTCCTACAATGAGCAGTTCTTC
CASAPSYNEQFF
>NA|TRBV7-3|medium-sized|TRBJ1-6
TGTGCCAGCAGCTTAACAGGAGATAATTCACCCCTCCACTTT
CASSLTGDNSPLHF
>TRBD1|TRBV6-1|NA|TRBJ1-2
TGTGTCAGCAGCGACAGGGAACACTATGGCTACACCTTC
CVSSDREHYGYTF
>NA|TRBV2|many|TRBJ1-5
TGTGCCAGCAGACTTAGCTTACAGGGACATAGCAATCAGCCCCAGCATTTT
CASRLSLQGHSNQPQHF
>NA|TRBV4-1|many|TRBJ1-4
TGCGCCAGCAGCCAAGAGCCGGGAACTAATGAAAAACTGTTTTTT
CASSQEPGTNEKLFF
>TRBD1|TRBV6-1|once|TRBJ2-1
TGTGCCAGCAGTGCACAGGGGAGCTACTACAATGAGAAGTTCTTC
CASSAQGSYYNEKFF
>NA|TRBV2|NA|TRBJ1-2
TGTGCCAGCAGTGAAGGCTATGGCTACACCTTC
CASSEGYGYTF
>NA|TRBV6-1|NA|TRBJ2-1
TGTTCCAGCAGTGAACGGGGAGGTGGCGAATGGAATGAGCAGTTCTTC
CSSSERGGGEWNEQFF
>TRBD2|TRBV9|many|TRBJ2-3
TGTGCCAGCAGCGTAGGAAGGACTAGCGGGGTCACAGATACGCAGTATTTT
CASSVGRTSGVTDTQYF
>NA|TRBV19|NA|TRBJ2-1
TGTGACAGTCGGAGAGGGAGGTCCGTCGGTGAGCAGTTCTTC
CDSRRGRSVGEQFF
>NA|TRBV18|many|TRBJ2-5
TGTGCCAGCTCACCACGGACAGACCAAGAGACCCAGTACTTC
CASSPRTDQETQYF
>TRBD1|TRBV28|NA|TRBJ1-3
TGTGCCAGCAGCATCGACAGGGGAGAGGGAAACACCATATATTTT
CASSIDRGEGNTIYF
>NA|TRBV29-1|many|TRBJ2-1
TGCAGCGTTCCCAGACCTAGCACCTACAATGAGCAGTTCTTC
CSVPRPSTYNEQFF
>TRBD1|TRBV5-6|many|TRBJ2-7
TGTGCCAGGGGACAGGGCTCCTACGAGCAGTACTTC
CARGQGSYEQYF
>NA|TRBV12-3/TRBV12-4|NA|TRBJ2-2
TGTGCCAGCAGTTTAACTCAGGCCGGGGAGCTGTTTTTT
CASSLTQAGELFF
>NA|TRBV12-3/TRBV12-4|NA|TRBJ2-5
TGTGCCAGCAGTGGCGAAGGAGAGACCCAGTACTTC
CASSGEGETQYF
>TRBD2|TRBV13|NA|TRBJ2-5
TGTGCCAGCAGCCCCAGTAGCGGGAGTTGGGAGACCCAGTACTTC
CASSPSSGSWETQYF
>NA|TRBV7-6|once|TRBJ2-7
TGTGCCAGTTTGATAGCGTTCTACGAGCAGTACTTC
CASLIAFYEQYF
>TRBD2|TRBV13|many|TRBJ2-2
TGTGCCAGCCGCGTACTAGCGTCGAACACCGGGGAGCTGTTTTTT
CASRVLASNTGELFF
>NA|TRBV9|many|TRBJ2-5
TGTGCCAGCAGCGTTGGGGAAGGAGAGACCCAGTACTTC
CASSVGEGETQYF
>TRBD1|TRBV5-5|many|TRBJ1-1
TGTGCCAGCAGCCTGAGGGGGCGAGTTGAAGCTTTCTTT
CASSLRGRVEAFF
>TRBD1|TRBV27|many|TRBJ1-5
TGTGCCAGCAGTTCGGGACAGCTGGGCAATCAGCCCCAGCATTTT
CASSSGQLGNQPQHF
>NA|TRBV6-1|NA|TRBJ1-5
TGTGTCAGCAGGTCATGGAGGGGGTCGACCAATCAGCCCCAGCATTTT
CVSRSWRGSTNQPQHF
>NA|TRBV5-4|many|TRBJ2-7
TGTGCCAGCAGCCCGACAGGAGACCCCTACGAGCAGTACTTC
CASSPTGDPYEQYF
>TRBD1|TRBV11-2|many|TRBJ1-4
TGTGCCAGCAGCTTAGGATATCAGGGGGTTAAAGAAAAACTGTTTTTT
CASSLGYQGVKEKLFF
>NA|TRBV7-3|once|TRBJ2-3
TGTGCCAGCAGCTCCTCTAGCACAGATACGCAGTATTTT
CASSSSSTDTQYF
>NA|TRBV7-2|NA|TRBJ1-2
TGTGCCAGCAGCAATCGGACCCGCGTGGGAGGCTACACCTTC
CASSNRTRVGGYTF
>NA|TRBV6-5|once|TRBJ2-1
TGTGCCAGCAGTTCCTCTGGGGGTAAAAATGAGCAGTTATTC
CASSSSGGKNEQLF
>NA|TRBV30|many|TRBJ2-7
TGTGCCTGGACTGGGGGAATGAGCTCCTACGAGCAGTACTTC
CAWTGGMSSYEQYF
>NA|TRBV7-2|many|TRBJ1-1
TGTGCCAGCAACCAAACAGTGAACACTGAAGCTTTCTTT
CASNQTVNTEAFF
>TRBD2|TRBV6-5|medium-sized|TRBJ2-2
TGTGCCAGCAGTTACGGGGTAGCGGGGGGCCTGAACACCGGGGAGCTGTTTTTT
CASSYGVAGGLNTGELFF
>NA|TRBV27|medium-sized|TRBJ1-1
TGTGCCAGCAGCCTAAACGGGCGAGTAGGGGGAAAAGTTGAAGCTTTCTTT
CASSLNGRVGGKVEAFF
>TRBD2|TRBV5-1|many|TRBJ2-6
TGCGCCAGCACCTTTGCGGGAGTTGGTGGGGCCAACGTCCTGACTTTC
CASTFAGVGGANVLTF